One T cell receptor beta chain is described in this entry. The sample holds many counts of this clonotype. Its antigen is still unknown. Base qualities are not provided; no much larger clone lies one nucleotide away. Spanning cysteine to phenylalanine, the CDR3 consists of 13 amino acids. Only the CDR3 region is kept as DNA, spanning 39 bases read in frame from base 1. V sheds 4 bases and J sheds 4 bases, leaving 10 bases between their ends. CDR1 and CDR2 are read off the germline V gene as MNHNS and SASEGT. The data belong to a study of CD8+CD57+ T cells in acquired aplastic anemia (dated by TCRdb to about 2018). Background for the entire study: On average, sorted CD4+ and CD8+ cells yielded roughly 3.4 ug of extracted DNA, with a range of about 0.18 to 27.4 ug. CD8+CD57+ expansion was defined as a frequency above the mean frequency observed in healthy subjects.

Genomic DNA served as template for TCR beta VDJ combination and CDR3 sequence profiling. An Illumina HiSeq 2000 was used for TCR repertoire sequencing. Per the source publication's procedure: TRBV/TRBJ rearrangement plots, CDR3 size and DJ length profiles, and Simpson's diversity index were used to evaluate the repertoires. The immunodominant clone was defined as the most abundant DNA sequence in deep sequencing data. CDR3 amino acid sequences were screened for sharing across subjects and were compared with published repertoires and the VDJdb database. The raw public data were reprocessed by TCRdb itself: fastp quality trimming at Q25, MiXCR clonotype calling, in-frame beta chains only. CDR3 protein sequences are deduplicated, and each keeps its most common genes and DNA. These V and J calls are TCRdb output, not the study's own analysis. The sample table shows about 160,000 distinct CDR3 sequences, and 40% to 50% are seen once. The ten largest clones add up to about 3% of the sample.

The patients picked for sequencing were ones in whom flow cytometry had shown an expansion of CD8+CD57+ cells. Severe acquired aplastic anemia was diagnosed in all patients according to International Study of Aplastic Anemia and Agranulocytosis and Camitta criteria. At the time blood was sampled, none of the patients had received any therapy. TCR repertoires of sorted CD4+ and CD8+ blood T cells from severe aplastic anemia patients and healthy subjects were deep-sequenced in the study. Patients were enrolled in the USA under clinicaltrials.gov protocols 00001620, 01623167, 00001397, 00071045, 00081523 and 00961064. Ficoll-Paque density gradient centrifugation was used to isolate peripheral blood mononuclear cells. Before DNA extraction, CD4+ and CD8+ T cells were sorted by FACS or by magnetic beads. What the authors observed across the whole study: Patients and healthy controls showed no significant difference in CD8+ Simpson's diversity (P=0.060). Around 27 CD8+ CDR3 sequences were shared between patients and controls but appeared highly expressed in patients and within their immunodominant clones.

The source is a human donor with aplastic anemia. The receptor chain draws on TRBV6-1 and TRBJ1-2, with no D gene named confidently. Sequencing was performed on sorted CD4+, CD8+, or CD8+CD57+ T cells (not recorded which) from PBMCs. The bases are TGTGCCAGCAGTGTGTCGATTAGCTATGGCTACACCTTC. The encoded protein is CASSVSISYGYTF.